This entry describes one T cell receptor beta chain. The target antigen is unknown. This sample is drawn from a study of T cell responses to AZD1222 COVID-19 vaccine. Points from the study as a whole: Only a handful of AZD1222 recipients tested seropositive at baseline.

Per germline, CDR1 GTSNPN and CDR2 SVGIG (reference sequence). The V gene lost 3 bases and the J gene lost 5 bases, with 8 bases spanning the gap. The CDR3 extends over 11 amino acids. The protocol was immunoSEQ multiplex PCR, while the TCRdb copy is restricted to in-frame clones and leaves out a portion. The sample has some 200,000 clones; roughly 92% are singletons. The sample consisted of peripheral blood, taken 28 days after the second AZD1222 dose. This chain links TRBV30 with TRBJ2-7, with unresolved D. The clonotype comes from an adult who received the AZD1222 COVID-19 vaccine. Here the CDR3 DNA reads TGTGCCTGGAGCCAGTTCCACGAGCAGTACTTC. This sequence encodes CAWSQFHEQYF. Filled out from reference TRBV30 and TRBJ2-7, the complete variable domain reads SQTIHQWPATLVQPVGSPLSLECTVEGTSNPNLYWYRQAAGRGLQLLFYSVGIGQISSEVPQNLSASRPQDRQFILSSKKLLLSDSGFYLCAWSQFHEQYFGPGTRLTVT.